This entry is about one TCR beta chain. Its antigen is currently not known. The input lacks base qualities; no much larger clone sits a single base away. Other DNA sequences in the sample encode the same CDR3. During the collection period, no infections or other immune events were recorded for the healthy donors. Time-dependent variance in a beta-binomial model of T-cell clone differential abundance was calibrated using healthy-donor blood repertoires as a training cohort. The training cohort was composed of about 10 healthy donors, 3 female and 7 male. An age range of roughly 29 to 70 years, with an average of approximately 43 years, was recorded for the donors. Whole blood was collected from each healthy donor at three time points spaced approximately 13 days apart and obtained from a commercial supplier. Genomic DNA was extracted from unsorted whole blood for immunosequencing. The data originate from a study of identifying expanded T cells in peripheral blood (dated by TCRdb to between 2018 and 2020). A note on the overall study: Separate aliquots of the same genomic DNA pool were sequenced to produce technical replicates, and four replicates were compared in pairs. General conclusions and limits of the study: Between technical replicates the binomial model flagged 1 to 1.5 differentially abundant clones, whereas over about 2 weeks the binomial model flagged about 15 and over approximately four weeks 19 to 20. It was expected by the authors that biological variance in healthy repertoires might increase further over much longer intervals, such as months to years. The beta-binomial model significantly reduced the number of clones called differentially abundant and the false-positive rate across all healthy-donor time intervals. In all healthy donors, the variance in clone template counts between samples taken roughly 14 days apart rose significantly as total template count increased.

The immunoSEQ Assay, which relies on bias-controlled multiplex PCR amplification of genomic DNA, was used to profile TCRbeta CDR3 regions. In the original analysis: To quantify the absolute abundance of each unique TCRbeta CDR3 region, the sequences were collapsed and filtered. Differential abundance was assessed using a binomial (Fisher-equivalent) model and a beta-binomial model in which time-dependent variance fitted from healthy donors was added. Clones with fewer than 5 combined templates were excluded, and clones with Benjamini-Hochberg FDR below 0.01 were called differentially abundant. In the beta-binomial model, variance was expressed as a function of the total template count across the two samples, in the form v = (b*log(k)+a)^2. TCRdb mirrors the immuneACCESS table, restricted to in-frame sequences. Some clones are absent from its copies; in checked studies, under half trace to an unresolved V gene, and the reason for the others is unknown. The V and J calls and clone size were taken over from that table, and D and trimming were inferred from the DNA. This sample has tens of thousands of clones in its table, and nearly 90% of those were observed once. The ten biggest clones cover approximately 5.3% of the sample.

CDR1 is given as SNHLY and CDR2 as FYNNEI, both from the germline V gene. Deletion took 6 bases off V and 1 base off J, with a span of 7 bases between the germline ends. The CDR3 spans 13 residues, from the cysteine through the phenylalanine. Only CDR3 DNA is held: 39 bases, read in frame from base 1. The chain joins TRBV2 to TRBJ1-5; the D gene identity is not certain. The specimen was blood. The receptor's source is a person aged 18 to 75 in good health. The CDR3 region reads CASRQESNQPQHF. The sequenced DNA is TGTGCCAGCAGGCAGGAGAGCAATCAGCCCCAGCATTTT.